The subject of this entry is one TCR beta chain. The repertoire was sequenced with immunoSEQ multiplex PCR; TCRdb's copy has only in-frame clones and lacks some. The repertoire consists of some 2,400,000 clones, with about 94% occurring once and the leading ten covering over 0.1%. The data originate from a study of shared clonotypes between healthy human individuals. The germline gives CDR1 MGHRA, CDR2 YSYEKL. The CDR3 extends over 16 amino acids. Trimming left V 2 bases short and J 1 base short, with 15 bases between. Material for sequencing was naive CD4+ T cells sorted from blood. Specified subset: CD45RA+ positively selected. The chain joins TRBV4-1 to TRBJ2-7, with a weak D call TRBD2 (6 bases). The TCR was taken from a man between 18 and 35 years old in good health. The CDR3 here is CASSQSASEASYEQYF. DNA of the CDR3: TGCGCCAGCAGCCAATCGGCTAGCGAGGCTTCCTACGAGCAGTACTTC.